This TCR beta chain appears in the sequencing data of a study of memory CD4+ T cells and cytomegalovirus serostatus. Background on the study: Donors were healthy Belgian adults, 10 or so CMV seropositive and under 30 seronegative. The study's findings and limits: 67 of 164 known CMV-associated TCRbeta sequences appeared in CD4+ memory.

Source study methods: After removing out-of-frame reads, approximately 2 million distinct TCRbeta sequences remained. Here immunoSEQ multiplex PCR was the method, and the copy in TCRdb shows in-frame clones only, minus some. Clone size and the V and J calls come from that table; the DNA yielded D and trimming. The sample has approximately 49,000 clones, over 70% seen once. Single viable CD3+CD4+CD8-CD45RO+ cells were sorted as the memory CD4+ T cells. Serum IgG to CMV pp150, pp28, p38 and p52 defined serostatus. The CDR3 has 15 residues. Germline loops: CDR1 MNHEY, CDR2 SVGAGI. V trimming: 5 bases; J trimming: 7 bases; junction bases outside the gene matches: 7. As regards this clone: What it binds is not known.

This receptor was obtained from an adult in good health and CMV-seronegative. Sample: memory CD4+ T cells from blood. V usage is TRBV6-5 and J usage is TRBJ1-6; TRBD1 matches 8 bases. CDR3 nucleotides: TGTGCCAGCAGTATTACCGGGACAGGCAATTCACCCCTCCACTTT. This sequence encodes CASSITGTGNSPLHF.